This TCR beta chain came from a study of radiation and T cells in renal cell carcinoma. Across the study: Nephrectomy followed 15 Gy stereotactic body radiation by 4 weeks.

The study's findings and limits: Top tumor clonotypes rose in blood 2 weeks post-radiation, then contracted.

The ends were cut back, 6 bases at V and 8 bases at J, with 19 bases in the middle. The CDR3 has 14 amino acids. Germline CDR1 MDHEN, CDR2 SYDVKM. Assay: immunoSEQ multiplex PCR; the TCRdb copy retains only in-frame clones and omits some. The table records 100,000 to 150,000 clones, around 83% of them present only once. Time point: baseline pretreatment blood. Documented treatment: 15 Gy SBRT to primary tumor, nephrectomy 4 weeks later. This renal cell carcinoma was of the clear cell type. About this clone: What it recognizes is unknown.

The chain uses TRBV28 and TRBJ1-1, with D possibly being TRBD1 (6 bases). This sequence originates from a woman aged 60-70 years with renal cell carcinoma. This specimen consisted of blood, obtained from a patient whose treatment included radiotherapy and nephrectomy. The CDR3 nucleotides are TGTGCCAGCAGGTCACCGGGACACGGGGGGGAAGCTTTCTTT. Amino acids: CASRSPGHGGEAFF. Variable domain in full (rest from reference TRBV28 and TRBJ1-1): DVKVTQSSRYLVKRTGEKVFLECVQDMDHENMFWYRQDPGLGLRLIYFSYDVKMKEKGDIPEGYSVSREKKERFSLILESASTNQTSMYLCASRSPGHGGEAFFGQGTRLTVV.